Reported below is one TCR beta chain. These data are taken from a study of blood T cell repertoires in COVID-19. Whole-study context: The study drew acute and convalescent COVID-19 samples from the United States, Italy and Spain.

Libraries were prepared by immunoSEQ multiplex PCR; TCRdb keeps only in-frame clonotypes and omits some of them. The profile shows about 140,000 clones, approximately 84% of them singletons. The germline V gene has CDR1 LGHDT and CDR2 YNNKEL (reference sequence). Trimming at V came to 2 bases and at J to 7 bases, leaving 5 bases not matched to a gene. This CDR3 is built from 14 residues. This sequence was found in a man aged 40-49 years with acute COVID-19. The J gene is TRBJ1-3, the V gene TRBV3-1 (or the pseudogene TRBV3-2); 7 bases agree with TRBD1. Specimen: PBMCs or T cells enriched from blood (not recorded which). The CDR3 spells CASSQRDRANTIYF. The CDR3 DNA follows: TGTGCCAGCAGCCAACGGGACAGAGCGAACACCATATATTTT.